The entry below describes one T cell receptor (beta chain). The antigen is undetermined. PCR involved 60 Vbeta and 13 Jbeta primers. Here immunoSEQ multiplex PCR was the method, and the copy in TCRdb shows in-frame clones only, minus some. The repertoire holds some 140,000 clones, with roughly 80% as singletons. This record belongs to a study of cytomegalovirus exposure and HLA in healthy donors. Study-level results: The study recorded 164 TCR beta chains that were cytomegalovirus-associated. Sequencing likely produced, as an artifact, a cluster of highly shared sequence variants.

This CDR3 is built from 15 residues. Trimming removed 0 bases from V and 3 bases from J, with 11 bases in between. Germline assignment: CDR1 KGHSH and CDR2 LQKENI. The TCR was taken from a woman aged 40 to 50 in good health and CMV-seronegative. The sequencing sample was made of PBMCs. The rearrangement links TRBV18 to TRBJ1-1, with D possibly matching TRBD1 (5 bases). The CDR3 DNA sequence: TGTGCCAGCTCACCACCGGGGGGGAGGGACACTGAAGCTTTCTTT. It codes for CASSPPGGRDTEAFF.